This T cell receptor beta chain was sequenced for a study of shared clonotypes between healthy human individuals. Study in general: The donor group consisted of two women and three men, aged 18 to 49. Per donor, three plates held CD4 naive cells, three held CD4 memory, two held CD8 naive and one held CD8 memory. Regarding the study as a whole: Relative to clonotypes present in all four donors, those not shared had lower generation probabilities.

CD45RO+ cells joined CCR7-negative CD45RA+ TemRA cells to form CD8 memory. Clones were sequenced by immunoSEQ multiplex PCR, and TCRdb holds only the in-frame ones, with some missing. In the table there are approximately 110,000 clones, around 73% of which are singletons. A remark on this clone: Its target is not known.

CDR3 size: 15 residues. V lost 4 bases and J lost 3; bases outside the gene matches: 10. Germline lookup yields CDR1 SGHRS and CDR2 YFSETQ. Source material: memory CD8+ T cells sorted from blood. Subset defined: CD45RO+ cells pooled with CCR7-negative TemRA cells. The sequence was obtained from a woman younger than 45 in good health. V usage is TRBV5-1 and J usage is TRBJ2-7, with TRBD2 matching over 7 bases. The CDR3 loop is CASSVDSGLVYEQYF. The CDR3 coding sequence is TGCGCCAGCAGCGTTGACAGCGGACTAGTCTACGAGCAGTACTTC.